This TCR beta chain was documented in a study of T cell responses to AZD1222 COVID-19 vaccine. The CDR3 sequence is 15 residues long. V dropped 5 bases and J dropped 3; count of bases not matched to a gene: 6. Germline V gene lookup returns CDR1 SEHNR and CDR2 FQNEAQ (reference sequence). Profiling relied on immunoSEQ multiplex PCR, and the TCRdb table lists in-frame clones only, not all of them. This table holds around 84,000 clones, almost 90% found once. This sequence joins TRBV7-9 and TRBJ2-5; 10 nucleotides agree with TRBD1. The sequencing used peripheral blood, collected on day 0 of MenACWY control vaccination. This TCR was sampled from an adult in good health. DNA of the CDR3: TGTGCCAGCAGCCGGGGACAGGGGAACGAAGAGACCCAGTACTTC. Its translation: CASSRGQGNEETQYF.